This TCR beta chain emerged from a study of blood T cell repertoires in COVID-19. As for the study in general: Samples taken during acute and convalescent COVID-19 were collected in the United States, Italy and Spain. PBMCs, B-cell-depleted T cells, or T cells provided the cDNA or gDNA that made up the material.

Trimming took off 3 bases at V and 1 base at J, with 18 bases between the two ends. CDR3 length equals 18 residues. Per the germline V gene, CDR1 is MDHEN and CDR2 is SYDVKM. As handled by the study authors: Estimates of nucleated cell counts were drawn from the amplification of reference gene primers. The protocol was immunoSEQ multiplex PCR, while the TCRdb copy is restricted to in-frame clones and leaves out a portion. V and J calls and clone size come straight from that table; D and trimming were deduced from the DNA. The top ten hold 4.6% of the sample, which has 150,000 or so clones, 85% to 95% seen once.

The clonotype originates from a woman aged 45-60 years with acute or convalescent COVID-19. The material sequenced was peripheral blood. The chain has TRBV28 and TRBJ1-4; D is perhaps TRBD1 (5 bases). This CDR3 is CASSFWDLLRGTNEKLFF. In nucleotides, the CDR3 is TGTGCCAGCAGTTTTTGGGATCTACTAAGGGGAACTAATGAAAAACTGTTTTTT. Variable domain in full (rest from reference TRBV28 and TRBJ1-4): DVKVTQSSRYLVKRTGEKVFLECVQDMDHENMFWYRQDPGLGLRLIYFSYDVKMKEKGDIPEGYSVSREKKERFSLILESASTNQTSMYLCASSFWDLLRGTNEKLFFGSGTQLSVL.